This T cell receptor beta chain comes out of a study of cytomegalovirus exposure and HLA in healthy donors. Among the donors, all were healthy bone marrow donors. The PCR used 60 Vbeta and 13 Jbeta primers. The table came from immunoSEQ multiplex PCR; TCRdb's copy has only in-frame clones and leaves some out. Of 130,000 or so clones listed, approximately 74% are singletons. This CDR3 is 13 amino acids long. Germline V gives CDR1 LNHDA, CDR2 SQIVND (reference sequence). Trimming removed 10 bases at V and 2 bases at J, with 15 bases between. The chain uses TRBV19 and TRBJ2-7, with a weak D call TRBD1 (5 bases). The sequencing input was PBMCs. This receptor was obtained from a male donor in good health and CMV-seronegative. The DNA of the CDR3 is TGTGCCACACGACAGTCCCCTACCTACGAGCAGTACTTC. It codes for CATRQSPTYEQYF.